This TCR beta chain was recorded in a study of blood T cell repertoires in COVID-19. The CDR3 is made up of 14 amino acids. CDR1 and CDR2 from the germline V gene are LNHDA and SQIVND (reference sequence). Between the trimmed V and J ends, which lost 4 bases and 2 bases, there was a span of 11 bases. Authors' methods: Nucleated cell counts were estimated from reference gene primer amplification. Method: immunoSEQ multiplex PCR; TCRdb's copy keeps in-frame clones and lacks some. Clone size and V and J calls were adopted from that table, with D and trimming inferred from the DNA. The table shows about 29,000 clones, with approximately 79% occurring only once.

This rearrangement joins TRBV19 to TRBJ1-1, with D unclear. Material: peripheral blood. This clonotype was obtained from a man older than 75 with active or convalescent COVID-19. In nucleotides, the CDR3 is TGTGCCAGTAGTACATTTGGCCCCAACACTGAAGCTTTCTTT. It yields the protein CASSTFGPNTEAFF. The variable domain in full, completed from reference TRBV19 and TRBJ1-1, reads DGGITQSPKYLFRKEGQNVTLSCEQNLNHDAMYWYRQDPGQGLRLIYYSQIVNDFQKGDIAEGYSVSREKKESFPLTVTSAQKNPTAFYLCASSTFGPNTEAFFGQGTRLTVV.